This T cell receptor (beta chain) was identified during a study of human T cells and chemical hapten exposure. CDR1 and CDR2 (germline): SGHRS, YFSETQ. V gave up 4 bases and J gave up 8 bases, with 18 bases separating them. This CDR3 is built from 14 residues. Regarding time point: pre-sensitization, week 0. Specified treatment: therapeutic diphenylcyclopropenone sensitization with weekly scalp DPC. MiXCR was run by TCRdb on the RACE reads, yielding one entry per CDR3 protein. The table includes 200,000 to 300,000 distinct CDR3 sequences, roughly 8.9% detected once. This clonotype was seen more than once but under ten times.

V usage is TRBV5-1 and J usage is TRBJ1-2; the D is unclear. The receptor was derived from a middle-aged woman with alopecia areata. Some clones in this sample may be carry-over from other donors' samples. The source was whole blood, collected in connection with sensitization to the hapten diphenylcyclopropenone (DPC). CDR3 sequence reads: CASSSGSYGEGYTF. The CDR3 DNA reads TGCGCCAGCAGCAGTGGCAGCTATGGAGAGGGCTACACCTTC.